The rows below give T cell receptor beta chains drawn from one sample of a study of regulatory T cells in long-lasting Graves disease. TCRdb re-called the multiplex PCR reads with MiXCR, one entry per CDR3 protein. The sample shows about 370,000 distinct CDR3 sequences, less than 20% of them seen only once. Sample: peripheral blood mononuclear cells (PBMCs), taken at new diagnosis, from a patient treated with antithyroid drugs. The receptors shown here come from a female donor with Graves disease. Both conserved end residues are part of each CDR3. Fields, in order: V gene, clone size, J gene, D gene, CDR3 protein, CDR3 DNA. The D gene is left open where the match is weak. Not all rows give a size; the values are once, few, many and, for expanded clones, a class.

V gene: TRBV5-1
clone size: many
J gene: TRBJ2-1
D gene: NA
CDR3 protein: CASSPGTSTYNEQFF
CDR3 DNA: TGCGCCAGCAGCCCCGGGACAAGTACCTACAATGAGCAGTTCTTC

V gene: TRBV20-1
clone size: many
J gene: TRBJ2-7
D gene: TRBD2
CDR3 protein: CSARASSGNFYEQYF
CDR3 DNA: TGCAGTGCTAGAGCCTCTAGCGGGAACTTCTACGAGCAGTACTTC

V gene: TRBV6-5
clone size: few
J gene: TRBJ1-4
D gene: NA
CDR3 protein: CASSYSTIRGGGGEKLFF
CDR3 DNA: TGTGCCAGCAGTTACTCGACAATCCGTGGGGGCGGCGGCGAAAAACTGTTTTTT

V gene: TRBV7-3
clone size: many
J gene: TRBJ2-2
D gene: NA
CDR3 protein: CASSFGSKSRTGELFF
CDR3 DNA: TGTGCCAGCAGCTTCGGTTCGAAGTCTAGGACCGGGGAGCTGTTTTTT

V gene: TRBV10-3
clone size: many
J gene: TRBJ1-1
D gene: NA
CDR3 protein: CAAKAQGGDTEAFF
CDR3 DNA: TGTGCCGCAAAGGCCCAGGGAGGAGACACTGAAGCTTTCTTT

V gene: TRBV4-1
clone size: many
J gene: TRBJ2-7
D gene: TRBD2
CDR3 protein: CASSQILAGTYEQYF
CDR3 DNA: TGCGCCAGCAGCCAAATACTAGCGGGGACCTACGAGCAGTACTTC

V gene: TRBV6-1
clone size: NA
J gene: TRBJ1-5
D gene: NA
CDR3 protein: CASSPNLNQPQHF
CDR3 DNA: TGTGCCAGCAGTCCCAACCTTAATCAGCCCCAGCATTTT

V gene: TRBV4-3
clone size: NA
J gene: TRBJ1-2
D gene: NA
CDR3 protein: CASSQQSKGGYGYTF
CDR3 DNA: TGCGCCAGCAGCCAGCAGTCAAAGGGAGGGTATGGCTACACCTTC

V gene: TRBV4-1
clone size: many
J gene: TRBJ2-1
D gene: NA
CDR3 protein: CASSQDGSPNEQFF
CDR3 DNA: TGCGCCAGCAGCCAAGACGGTAGTCCCAATGAGCAGTTCTTC

V gene: TRBV13
clone size: few
J gene: TRBJ2-7
D gene: TRBD2
CDR3 protein: CASSAGRGVSGEQYF
CDR3 DNA: TGTGCCAGCAGCGCTGGACGGGGGGTAAGTGGCGAGCAGTACTTC

V gene: TRBV6-9
clone size: many
J gene: TRBJ1-6
D gene: NA
CDR3 protein: CASSYVPYNSPLHF
CDR3 DNA: TGTGCCAGCAGTTACGTGCCGTATAATTCACCCCTCCACTTT

V gene: TRBV7-9
clone size: many
J gene: TRBJ1-1
D gene: NA
CDR3 protein: CASSSAGNTEAFF
CDR3 DNA: TGTGCCAGCAGCTCCGCGGGGAACACTGAAGCTTTCTTT

V gene: TRBV27
clone size: many
J gene: TRBJ1-1
D gene: TRBD1
CDR3 protein: CASSLSGGQGKAFF
CDR3 DNA: TGTGCCAGCAGTTTATCGGGGGGACAGGGGAAGGCTTTCTTT

V gene: TRBV12-3/TRBV12-4
clone size: NA
J gene: TRBJ2-7
D gene: TRBD1
CDR3 protein: CASSFQSTGNSYEQYF
CDR3 DNA: TGTGCCAGCAGTTTCCAGTCGACAGGGAATTCCTACGAGCAGTACTTC

V gene: TRBV7-9
clone size: NA
J gene: TRBJ1-1
D gene: NA
CDR3 protein: CASSFVTGNTEAFF
CDR3 DNA: TGTGCCAGCAGCTTTGTAACAGGGAACACTGAAGCTTTCTTT

V gene: TRBV11-2
clone size: many
J gene: TRBJ1-4
D gene: TRBD1
CDR3 protein: CASSPYPDRQHEKLFF
CDR3 DNA: TGTGCCAGCAGCCCCTACCCGGACAGGCAACATGAAAAACTGTTTTTT

V gene: TRBV28
clone size: many
J gene: TRBJ2-5
D gene: TRBD1
CDR3 protein: CASSTPTGGGGTQYF
CDR3 DNA: TGTGCCAGCAGTACGCCGACAGGGGGGGGAGGGACCCAGTACTTC

V gene: TRBV9
clone size: many
J gene: TRBJ1-3
D gene: NA
CDR3 protein: CASRPGSSSGNTIYF
CDR3 DNA: TGTGCCAGCAGGCCGGGATCTAGCTCTGGAAACACCATATATTTT

V gene: TRBV28
clone size: many
J gene: TRBJ2-6
D gene: NA
CDR3 protein: CASSIRYSGANVLTF
CDR3 DNA: TGTGCCAGCAGTATCAGATACTCTGGGGCCAACGTCCTGACTTTC

V gene: TRBV2
clone size: NA
J gene: TRBJ2-2
D gene: TRBD1
CDR3 protein: CASRGTDSNTGELFF
CDR3 DNA: TGTGCCAGCAGGGGGACAGACTCGAACACCGGGGAGCTGTTTTTT

V gene: TRBV27
clone size: many
J gene: TRBJ1-1
D gene: NA
CDR3 protein: CASGSMGHTEAFF
CDR3 DNA: TGTGCCAGCGGATCAATGGGGCACACTGAAGCTTTCTTT

V gene: TRBV15
clone size: many
J gene: TRBJ1-1
D gene: TRBD1
CDR3 protein: CATSSYRGGTEAFF
CDR3 DNA: TGTGCCACCAGCAGTTACAGGGGTGGTACTGAAGCTTTCTTT

V gene: TRBV28
clone size: many
J gene: TRBJ1-2
D gene: TRBD1
CDR3 protein: CASSRQGWEGYTF
CDR3 DNA: TGTGCCAGCAGTCGACAGGGTTGGGAAGGCTACACCTTC

V gene: TRBV12-3/TRBV12-4
clone size: many
J gene: TRBJ2-2
D gene: NA
CDR3 protein: CASSFDWGNTGELFF
CDR3 DNA: TGTGCCAGCAGTTTTGATTGGGGTAACACCGGGGAGCTGTTTTTT

V gene: TRBV7-2
clone size: many
J gene: TRBJ1-4
D gene: NA
CDR3 protein: CASSLNWAEKLFF
CDR3 DNA: TGTGCCAGCAGCTTAAACTGGGCTGAAAAACTGTTTTTT

V gene: TRBV24-1
clone size: NA
J gene: TRBJ2-7
D gene: TRBD1
CDR3 protein: CATSDSQGITYEQYF
CDR3 DNA: TGTGCCACCAGTGATTCACAGGGGATCACCTACGAGCAGTACTTC

V gene: TRBV7-9
clone size: NA
J gene: TRBJ1-2
D gene: NA
CDR3 protein: CASNITGNYGYTF
CDR3 DNA: TGTGCCAGCAACATCACCGGGAACTATGGCTACACCTTC

V gene: TRBV7-6
clone size: many
J gene: TRBJ2-5
D gene: NA
CDR3 protein: CASSFGSQETQYF
CDR3 DNA: TGTGCCAGCAGCTTTGGAAGTCAAGAGACCCAGTACTTC

V gene: TRBV6-2/TRBV6-3
clone size: many
J gene: TRBJ1-2
D gene: TRBD1
CDR3 protein: CASGGGFGYTF
CDR3 DNA: TGTGCCAGCGGAGGGGGCTTCGGCTACACCTTC

V gene: TRBV27
clone size: many
J gene: TRBJ2-5
D gene: NA
CDR3 protein: CASSPGTWYAGPPGTQYF
CDR3 DNA: TGTGCCAGCAGTCCGGGGACCTGGTACGCGGGGCCCCCGGGCACCCAGTACTTC

V gene: TRBV19
clone size: NA
J gene: TRBJ1-6
D gene: TRBD1
CDR3 protein: CASSIGQGYNSPLHF
CDR3 DNA: TGTGCCAGTAGTATCGGACAGGGCTATAATTCACCCCTCCACTTT

V gene: TRBV24-1
clone size: many
J gene: TRBJ2-2
D gene: NA
CDR3 protein: CATSDTARGELFF
CDR3 DNA: TGTGCCACCAGTGATACGGCGCGCGGGGAGCTGTTTTTT

V gene: TRBV27
clone size: NA
J gene: TRBJ2-2
D gene: TRBD2
CDR3 protein: CASSLTGGAGELFF
CDR3 DNA: TGTGCCAGCAGTTTAACGGGGGGAGCCGGGGAGCTGTTTTTT

V gene: TRBV6-1
clone size: many
J gene: TRBJ1-5
D gene: TRBD1
CDR3 protein: CASSERQGIPPPVPPQHF
CDR3 DNA: TGTGCCAGCAGTGAGCGACAGGGAATTCCGCCCCCCGTACCGCCCCAGCATTTT

V gene: TRBV7-2
clone size: many
J gene: TRBJ2-1
D gene: TRBD2
CDR3 protein: CASISSRGEPGLAGGPDEQFF
CDR3 DNA: TGTGCCAGCATCTCATCCAGGGGGGAGCCGGGACTAGCGGGAGGGCCCGATGAGCAGTTCTTC

V gene: TRBV27
clone size: many
J gene: TRBJ2-1
D gene: NA
CDR3 protein: CASSSPGATGDEQFF
CDR3 DNA: TGTGCCAGCAGTTCCCCAGGTGCGACGGGGGATGAGCAGTTCTTC

V gene: TRBV29-1
clone size: NA
J gene: TRBJ2-1
D gene: NA
CDR3 protein: CSVEDLKDEQFF
CDR3 DNA: TGCAGCGTTGAAGATTTGAAGGATGAGCAGTTCTTC

V gene: TRBV3-1
clone size: many
J gene: TRBJ1-2
D gene: TRBD1
CDR3 protein: CASSQAGRGVGYTF
CDR3 DNA: TGTGCCAGCAGCCAAGCGGGCAGGGGGGTCGGCTACACCTTC

V gene: TRBV12-5
clone size: many
J gene: TRBJ1-1
D gene: TRBD1
CDR3 protein: CASGLVHRPDRGLYTEAFF
CDR3 DNA: TGTGCTAGTGGTTTGGTACACCGCCCAGACAGGGGGCTGTACACTGAAGCTTTCTTT

V gene: TRBV2
clone size: many
J gene: TRBJ2-5
D gene: NA
CDR3 protein: CASQDKETQYF
CDR3 DNA: TGTGCCAGCCAGGACAAAGAGACCCAGTACTTC

V gene: TRBV9
clone size: few
J gene: TRBJ2-3
D gene: NA
CDR3 protein: CASSAQRDTDTQYF
CDR3 DNA: TGTGCCAGCAGCGCCCAACGCGACACAGATACGCAGTATTTT

V gene: TRBV7-2
clone size: many
J gene: TRBJ2-7
D gene: NA
CDR3 protein: CASRPTGSSSYEQYF
CDR3 DNA: TGTGCCAGCAGACCAACAGGGTCATCGAGCTACGAGCAGTACTTC

V gene: TRBV3-1
clone size: NA
J gene: TRBJ2-2
D gene: TRBD2
CDR3 protein: CASSHTGTKTGELFF
CDR3 DNA: TGTGCCAGCAGCCATACCGGGACTAAAACCGGGGAGCTGTTTTTT

V gene: TRBV7-2
clone size: many
J gene: TRBJ1-1
D gene: NA
CDR3 protein: CASSSTTFTTGMNTEAFF
CDR3 DNA: TGTGCCAGCAGCTCAACAACCTTCACCACAGGCATGAACACTGAAGCTTTCTTT

V gene: TRBV11-2
clone size: NA
J gene: TRBJ2-7
D gene: NA
CDR3 protein: CASSPTLIYEQYF
CDR3 DNA: TGTGCCAGCAGCCCGACATTAATTTACGAGCAGTACTTC

V gene: TRBV9
clone size: many
J gene: TRBJ2-1
D gene: NA
CDR3 protein: CASNRGDNEQFF
CDR3 DNA: TGTGCCAGCAACCGGGGTGACAATGAGCAGTTCTTC

V gene: TRBV20-1
clone size: few
J gene: TRBJ2-4
D gene: NA
CDR3 protein: CSAPTLAKNIQYF
CDR3 DNA: TGCAGTGCCCCCACCCTAGCCAAAAACATTCAGTACTTC

V gene: TRBV18
clone size: few
J gene: TRBJ2-1
D gene: NA
CDR3 protein: CASSPVGTLRYNEQFF
CDR3 DNA: TGTGCCAGCTCACCGGTGGGGACCCTACGCTACAATGAGCAGTTCTTC

V gene: TRBV2
clone size: many
J gene: TRBJ1-1
D gene: NA
CDR3 protein: CASTPLLGGPKSSAFF
CDR3 DNA: TGTGCCAGCACTCCTCTACTCGGGGGCCCAAAATCCTCCGCTTTCTTT

V gene: TRBV20-1
clone size: many
J gene: TRBJ2-1
D gene: TRBD2
CDR3 protein: CSARRIAGNEQFF
CDR3 DNA: TGCAGTGCTAGGCGTATAGCGGGCAATGAGCAGTTCTTC